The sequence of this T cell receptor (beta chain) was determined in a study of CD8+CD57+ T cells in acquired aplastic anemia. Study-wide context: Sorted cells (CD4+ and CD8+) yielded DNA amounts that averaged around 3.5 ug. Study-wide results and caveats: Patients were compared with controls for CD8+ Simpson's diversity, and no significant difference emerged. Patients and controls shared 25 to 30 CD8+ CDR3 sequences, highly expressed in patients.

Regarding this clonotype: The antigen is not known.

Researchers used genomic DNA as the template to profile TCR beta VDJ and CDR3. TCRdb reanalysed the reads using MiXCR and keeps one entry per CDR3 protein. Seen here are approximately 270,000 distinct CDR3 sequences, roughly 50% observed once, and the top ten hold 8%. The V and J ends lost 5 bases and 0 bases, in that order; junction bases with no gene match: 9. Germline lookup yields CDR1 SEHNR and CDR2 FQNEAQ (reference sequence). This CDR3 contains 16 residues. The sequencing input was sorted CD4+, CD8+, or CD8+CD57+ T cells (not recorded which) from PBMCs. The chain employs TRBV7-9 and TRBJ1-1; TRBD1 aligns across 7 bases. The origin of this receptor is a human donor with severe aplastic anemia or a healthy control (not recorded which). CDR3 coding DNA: TGTGCCAGCAGCCGACAGGGCTCCTACATGAACACTGAAGCTTTCTTT. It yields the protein CASSRQGSYMNTEAFF.